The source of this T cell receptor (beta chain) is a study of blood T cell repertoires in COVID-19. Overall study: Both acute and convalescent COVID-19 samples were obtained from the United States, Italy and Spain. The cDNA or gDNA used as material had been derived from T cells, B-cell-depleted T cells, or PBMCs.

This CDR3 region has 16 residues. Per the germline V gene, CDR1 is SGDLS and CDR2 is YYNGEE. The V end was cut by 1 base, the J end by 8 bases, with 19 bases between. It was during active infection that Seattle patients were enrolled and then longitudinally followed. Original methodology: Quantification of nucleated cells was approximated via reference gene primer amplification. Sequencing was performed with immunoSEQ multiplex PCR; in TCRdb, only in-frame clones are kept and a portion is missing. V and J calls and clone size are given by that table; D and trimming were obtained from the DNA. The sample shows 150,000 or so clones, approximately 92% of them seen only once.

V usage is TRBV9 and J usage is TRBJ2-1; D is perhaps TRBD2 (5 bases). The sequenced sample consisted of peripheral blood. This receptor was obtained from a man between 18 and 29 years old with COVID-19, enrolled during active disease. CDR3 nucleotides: TGTGCCAGCAGCGTATGGGCACCGGACTCCCCGCATGAGCAGTTCTTC. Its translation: CASSVWAPDSPHEQFF.